What follows are 25 T cell receptor beta chains derived from one specimen sequenced in a study of blood T cell repertoires in COVID-19. Measured with immunoSEQ multiplex PCR; TCRdb has only the in-frame clones, and not every one. The sample shows some 370,000 clones, less than 90% of them seen only once. The sequenced material came from PBMCs or T cells enriched from blood (not recorded which). These receptors came from a woman between 50 and 59 years old who had recovered from COVID-19.

This clone is a singleton in its sample. V usage is TRBV11-3 and J usage is TRBJ2-1, with TRBD2 identical over 15 bases. V was pared by 5 bases and J by 6 bases, with 5 bases of the junction left unmatched. The CDR3 totals 16 residues. Germline V gene lookup returns CDR1 SGHNT and CDR2 YENEEA. The CDR3 bases are TGTGCCAGCAGCGCGGGACTAGCGGGAGGATCCAATGAGCAGTTCTTC. Translating gives CASSAGLAGGSNEQFF. The full variable domain, with the rest looked up from reference TRBV11-3 and TRBJ2-1, is EAGVVQSPRYKIIEKKQPVAFWCNPISGHNTLYWYLQNLGQGPELLIRYENEEAVDDSQLPKDRFSAERLKGVDSTLKIQPAELGDSAVYLCASSAGLAGGSNEQFFGPGTRLTVL.

The chain recombines TRBV9 with TRBJ2-1; 7 nucleotides match TRBD2. The CDR3 loop spans 14 amino acids. J was trimmed by 10 bases and V by 0 bases; bases with no gene match: 7. Germline CDR1 reads SGDLS; CDR2 reads YYNGEE. As DNA, the CDR3 is TGTGCCAGCAGCGTAGCGGCGGGGGTCGGGGAGCAGTTCTTC. This codes for CASSVAAGVGEQFF. The variable domain in full, completed from reference TRBV9 and TRBJ2-1, reads DSGVTQTPKHLITATGQRVTLRCSPRSGDLSVYWYQQSLDQGLQFLIQYYNGEERAKGNILERFSAQQFPDLHSELNLSSLELGDSALYFCASSVAAGVGEQFFGPGTRLTVL.

The chain uses TRBV4-2 and TRBJ1-2; 8 bases are a match to TRBD1. Germline V lookup: CDR1 LGHNA, CDR2 YNFKEQ. CDR3 length: 16 amino acids. V lost 4 bases to trimming and J lost 2 bases; unmatched junction nucleotides: 9. The CDR3: CASSRERQGSNYGYTF. Here the CDR3 DNA reads TGTGCCAGCAGCCGAGAGAGACAGGGGTCCAACTATGGCTACACCTTC.

This clone was observed once. This chain connects TRBV7-2 to TRBJ2-7, with a weak D call TRBD1 (6 bases). Trimming pared 4 bases from V and 4 bases from J, leaving 11 bases between. Germline V gives CDR1 SGHTA, CDR2 FQGNSA. This CDR3 has 13 residues. CDR3 in DNA: TGTGCCAGCAGCTCATTACAGGGTTACGAGCAGTACTTC. Its translation: CASSSLQGYEQYF.

The genes are TRBV5-1 and TRBJ2-7; TRBD2 agrees at 8 bases. CDR1 is SGHRS and CDR2 is YFSETQ in the germline V gene. The CDR3 has 16 residues. The trim removed 0 bases at V and 2 bases at J, leaving 7 bases unmatched. CDR3 region: CASSLGAGGETYEQYF. The CDR3 nucleotides are TGCGCCAGCAGCTTGGGGGCCGGGGGGGAGACCTACGAGCAGTACTTC.

The rearrangement links TRBV5-4 to TRBJ2-3, with 10 bases that match TRBD2. The V gene's germline CDR1 is SGHNT and CDR2 YYREEE (reference sequence). V lost 2 bases and J lost 0; bases outside the gene matches: 3. CDR3 length: 16 residues. The CDR3 DNA sequence: TGTGCCAGCAGCTTAGCGGGAGGGCATAGCACAGATACGCAGTATTTT. Translation: CASSLAGGHSTDTQYF.

J is TRBJ1-1 and V is TRBV5-1; D ambiguous. V was trimmed by 0 bases and J by 1 base, leaving 7 bases between them. The CDR3 is 14 residues long. Germline assignment: CDR1 SGHRS and CDR2 YFSETQ. The CDR3 sequence: CASSLVLENTEAFF. The CDR3 nucleotides are TGCGCCAGCAGCTTGGTGTTAGAGAACACTGAAGCTTTCTTT.

V usage is TRBV21-1 and J usage is TRBJ1-1; TRBD1, the D gene given by the table, was not confirmed from the DNA. TRBV21-1 is reported as a pseudogene. This CDR3 is 18 amino acids long. CDR3 region: CASSKTPSRVGEEDEAFF. Here the CDR3 DNA reads TGTGCCAGCAGCAAAACCCCCTCCCGCGTAGGGGAAGAGGATGAAGCTTTCTTT.

The rearrangement joins TRBV5-8 to TRBJ1-6; D gene unclear. V was shortened by 1 base and J by 2 bases, with 10 bases between the two germline ends. The CDR3 runs to 16 residues. Per germline, CDR1 SGHTS and CDR2 YDEGEE. In nucleotides, the CDR3 is TGTGCCAGCAGCTTGCCACAGCGGACCTATAATTCACCCCTCCACTTT. Amino acid sequence: CASSLPQRTYNSPLHF. Using reference TRBV5-8 and TRBJ1-6 for the parts outside the CDR3, the full variable domain is EAGVTQSPTHLIKTRGQQATLRCSPISGHTSVYWYQQALGLGLQFLLWYDEGEERNRGNFPPRFSGRQFPNYSSELNVNALELEDSALYLCASSLPQRTYNSPLHFGNGTRLTVT.

CDR3 sequence: CAWSANGNSPLHF. CDR3 sequence (DNA): TGTGCCTGGAGTGCGAACGGGAATTCACCCCTCCACTTT. This chain joins TRBV30 and TRBJ1-6; no clear D. CDR3 length: 13 amino acids. V lost 1 base, J lost 7 bases, and 8 bases lay in between. Per the germline V gene, CDR1 is GTSNPN and CDR2 is SVGIG (reference sequence). Drawing the rest from reference TRBV30 and TRBJ1-6, the complete variable domain is SQTIHQWPATLVQPVGSPLSLECTVEGTSNPNLYWYRQAAGRGLQLLFYSVGIGQISSEVPQNLSASRPQDRQFILSSKKLLLSDSGFYLCAWSANGNSPLHFGNGTRLTVT.

This chain uses TRBV21-1 with TRBJ1-5; no check of the table's D call, TRBD1, against the DNA was made. TRBV21-1 is assigned pseudogene status. The CDR3 totals 15 residues. CDR3 in amino acids: CASSPGQVSNQPQHF. The CDR3 coding sequence is TGTGCCAGCTCCCCAGGACAGGTGTCCAATCAGCCCCAGCATTTT.

As concerns this clone: One end of the junction fails to match germline, which may point to a read error. This chain uses TRBV7-7 with TRBJ2-3; a possible D gene is TRBD2 (6 bases). CDR3 length: 15 residues. The germline V gene encodes CDR1 SSHAT and CDR2 FNYEAQ (reference sequence). The CDR3 is CASSQSGSSTDTQYF. CDR3 DNA sequence: TGTGCTAGCAGCCAAAGCGGGTCCTCCACAGATACGCAGTATTTT.

CDR3 region: CASRKGVRNSPLHF. In nucleotides, the CDR3 is TGTGCCAGCAGGAAGGGGGTCCGGAATTCACCCCTCCACTTT. The chain employs TRBV11-2 and TRBJ1-6, with a weak D call TRBD1 (6 bases). V lost 6 bases and J 7 bases, leaving 13 bases between the germline ends. The CDR3 covers 14 residues. Germline V lookup: CDR1 SGHAT, CDR2 FQNNGV.

The chain recombines TRBV7-2 with TRBJ1-2; D remains ambiguous. CDR1 is SGHTA, CDR2 FQGNSA, per germline. Deletions cut 8 bases from V and 8 bases from J, with 15 bases between. The CDR3 covers 12 residues. CDR3 DNA: TGTGCCAGCGCCCTCGGGGTGGAAGGCTACACCTTC. This translates into CASALGVEGYTF.

CDR3 region: CASSSGLAGGDTQYF. In DNA form, the CDR3 reads TGCGCCAGCAGCTCGGGACTAGCGGGGGGTGATACGCAGTATTTT. The chain has TRBV5-1 and TRBJ2-3; 15 bases fit TRBD2. The length of the CDR3 is 15 residues. The germline gives CDR1 SGHRS, CDR2 YFSETQ. The ends lost 3 bases at V and 6 bases at J; junction bases unmatched: 2.

The chain uses TRBV11-3 and TRBJ2-3; tentative D call: TRBD1 (5 bases). With 5 bases removed from V and 2 bases from J, the gap between germline ends came to 14 bases. The germline V gene encodes CDR1 SGHNT and CDR2 YENEEA. This CDR3 is built from 15 residues. CDR3 sequence (DNA): TGTGCCAGCAGCCCTGTCGACAGCCTCACAGATACGCAGTATTTT. The encoded protein is CASSPVDSLTDTQYF.

V is TRBV4-3 and J is TRBJ1-1; D is undetermined. The CDR3 totals 15 residues. Trimming stripped 0 bases from V and 8 bases from J, with 16 bases between. Germline CDR1 LGHNA, CDR2 YSLEER. CDR3 bases: TGCGCCAGCAGCCAAGATGGAGGAATCCACGGAGAAGCTTTCTTT. Encoded protein: CASSQDGGIHGEAFF.

This clone appeared once. CDR3 in DNA: TGTGCCAGCAGCTTGGGGGGACAGGGTACCTACGAGCAGTACTTC. It translates to CASSLGGQGTYEQYF. The V call is TRBV5-5, the J call TRBJ2-7; the match to TRBD1 covers 9 bases. CDR3 size: 15 residues. Per the germline V gene, CDR1 is SGHKS and CDR2 is YYEKEE (reference sequence). Trimming at V came to 0 bases and at J to 2 bases, leaving 3 bases not matched to a gene.

The gene calls are TRBV5-1 and TRBJ2-3; 10 nucleotides agree with TRBD1. Germline values: CDR1 SGHRS, CDR2 YFSETQ. There are 14 residues in the CDR3. V dropped 6 bases and J dropped 3; count of bases not matched to a gene: 4. This chain's CDR3 is CASNPGQGTDTQYF. Written as DNA, the CDR3 is TGCGCCAGCAATCCGGGACAGGGGACAGATACGCAGTATTTT.

The genes are TRBV5-4 and TRBJ2-7, with 7 bases identical to TRBD1. CDR3 length: 14 residues. Germline CDR1 SGHNT, CDR2 YYREEE (reference sequence). V gave up 3 bases and J gave up 3 bases; unmatched junction bases: 6. The CDR3 DNA follows: TGTGCCAGCAGCTCCCACCGGGACAGCTACGAGCAGTACTTC. This sequence encodes CASSSHRDSYEQYF.

V and J are TRBV5-1 and TRBJ1-1; D is undetermined. Trimming pared 1 base from V and 5 bases from J, leaving 12 bases between. Germline V gene data show CDR1 as SGHRS and CDR2 as YFSETQ. This CDR3 has 14 amino acids. The CDR3 loop reads CASSLFGGDTEAFF. Here the CDR3 DNA reads TGCGCCAGCAGCTTGTTTGGCGGGGATACTGAAGCTTTCTTT.

This sequence joins TRBV3-1 (or the pseudogene TRBV3-2) and TRBJ2-1; 10 nucleotides agree with TRBD2. The CDR3 loop spans 13 amino acids. Trimming took 5 bases from V and 9 from J; bases not matched to a gene: 4. CDR1 and CDR2 (germline): LGHDT, YNNKEL (reference sequence). In nucleotides, the CDR3 is TGTGCCAGCAGCAGCGGGGGGGCCACTGAGCAGTTCTTC. Translated, it gives CASSSGGATEQFF.

V gene TRBV5-4 combines with J gene TRBJ1-1, with TRBD1 matching over 8 bases. Germline CDR1 is SGHNT and CDR2 is YYREEE (reference sequence). The length of the CDR3 is 14 residues. The V and J ends lost 4 bases and 7 bases, in that order; junction bases with no gene match: 9. The CDR3 is CASSGIDRGGEAFF. CDR3 DNA: TGTGCCAGCAGCGGTATTGACAGGGGTGGTGAAGCTTTCTTT.

The CDR3 protein is CASSKSSEAHWGEQFF. CDR3 bases: TGTGCCAGCAGCAAATCTAGCGAGGCCCACTGGGGTGAGCAGTTCTTC. The rearrangement links TRBV7-2 to TRBJ2-1; tentatively, D is TRBD2 (6 bases). CDR1 is SGHTA, CDR2 FQGNSA, per germline. Trimming cost V 5 bases and J 9 bases, with 23 bases left between them. The CDR3 has 16 amino acids.

V and J are TRBV15 and TRBJ2-4; 10 bases agree with TRBD1. V lost 3 bases, J lost 9 bases, and 11 bases stayed unmatched. Germline CDR1 and CDR2: LNHNV and YYDKDF (reference sequence). The CDR3 spans 16 residues. The CDR3: CATSSKDRGWLGIQYF. The CDR3, as DNA: TGTGCCACCAGCAGCAAGGACAGGGGGTGGTTGGGCATTCAGTACTTC. Combining the CDR3 with reference TRBV15 and TRBJ2-4 gives the whole variable domain DAMVIQNPRYQVTQFGKPVTLSCSQTLNHNVMYWYQQKSSQAPKLLFHYYDKDFNNEADTPDNFQSRRPNTSFCFLDIRSPGLGDTAMYLCATSSKDRGWLGIQYFGAGTRLSVL.